The 13 T cell receptor beta chains in this list originate from one sample, sequenced in a study of PD-1 blockade in classical Hodgkin lymphoma (dated by TCRdb to the early 2020s). The time point label here, explained by the study, means: cycle 2 day 1 (C2D1) of nivolumab. Every trial patient had relapsed after autologous stem cell transplantation, and cohorts A, B and C differed in prior brentuximab vedotin exposure. Library preparation used the immunoSEQ multiplex PCR assay. Held by TCRdb, this immuneACCESS table contains in-frame sequences only and omits some clones. Under half of the omission traces to an unresolved V gene where checked; the cause of the rest is unknown. The sample contains about 30,000 clones, around 70% of them found a single time. The leading ten clones occupy nearly 15% of the sample. The starting material was peripheral blood mononuclear cells (PBMCs), obtained before the second cycle of nivolumab. These receptors were taken from a human donor with classical Hodgkin lymphoma.

The chain carries TRBV5-1 and TRBJ2-6; 10 bases align to TRBD1. This CDR3 contains 18 residues. In germline, CDR1 is SGHRS, CDR2 YFSETQ. V was pared by 4 bases and J by 3 bases, with 10 bases of the junction left unmatched. The CDR3 nucleotides are TGCGCCAGCAGCCTCCCTGACAGGGGGCGGAGTGGGGCCAACGTCCTGACTTTC. This gives the protein CASSLPDRGRSGANVLTF.

The chain uses TRBV5-1 and TRBJ1-1; possible D gene TRBD1, 5 bases. Trimming removed 0 bases at V and 0 bases at J, with 9 bases between. The CDR3 length is 15 residues. The germline V gene has CDR1 SGHRS and CDR2 YFSETQ. This CDR3 is CASSLDGGMNTEAFF. The CDR3, as DNA: TGCGCCAGCAGCTTGGACGGGGGGATGAACACTGAAGCTTTCTTT.

This sequence joins TRBV30 and TRBJ1-3; 7 bases line up with TRBD1. The junction had 13 bases not matched to a gene; V was cut back by 5 bases and J by 0 bases. CDR1 and CDR2 (germline): GTSNPN, SVGIG (reference sequence). The CDR3 runs to 17 residues. The CDR3 sequence: CAWEDRSRVFSGNTIYF. The DNA for the CDR3 is TGTGCCTGGGAGGACAGGTCCCGAGTATTCTCTGGAAACACCATATATTTT. The variable domain in full, completed from reference TRBV30 and TRBJ1-3, reads SQTIHQWPATLVQPVGSPLSLECTVEGTSNPNLYWYRQAAGRGLQLLFYSVGIGQISSEVPQNLSASRPQDRQFILSSKKLLLSDSGFYLCAWEDRSRVFSGNTIYFGEGSWLTVV.

Only a few counts were recorded for this clone. The J gene is TRBJ2-1, the V gene TRBV2; D possibly matches TRBD1 or TRBD2 (5 bases each). Between the trimmed V and J ends, which lost 2 bases and 6 bases, there was a span of 14 bases. CDR3 size: 15 residues. Germline V CDR1 and CDR2: SNHLY, FYNNEI. The CDR3: CASSELPGGLNEQFF. The CDR3 DNA is TGTGCCAGCAGTGAACTTCCTGGGGGTCTCAATGAGCAGTTCTTC. The variable domain in full, completed from reference TRBV2 and TRBJ2-1, reads EPEVTQTPSHQVTQMGQEVILRCVPISNHLYFYWYRQILGQKVEFLVSFYNNEISEKSEIFDDQFSVERPDGSNFTLKIRSTKLEDSAMYFCASSELPGGLNEQFFGPGTRLTVL.

J is TRBJ1-1 and V is TRBV5-1; D perhaps matches TRBD1 (5 bases). Germline-derived CDR1 and CDR2 are SGHRS and YFSETQ. The CDR3 has 15 amino acids. The V and J ends lost 2 bases and 1 base respectively, with 12 bases between them. The CDR3 nucleotides read TGCGCCAGCAGCTTAGAAGGGACCCCGAACACTGAAGCTTTCTTT. Residues: CASSLEGTPNTEAFF. The whole variable domain, remainder taken from reference TRBV5-1 and TRBJ1-1, is KAGVTQTPRYLIKTRGQQVTLSCSPISGHRSVSWYQQTPGQGLQFLFEYFSETQRNKGNFPGRFSGRQFSNSRSEMNVSTLELGDSALYLCASSLEGTPNTEAFFGQGTRLTVV.

A few counts support this clone. V and J are TRBV11-2 and TRBJ2-3; TRBD1 matches at 10 bases. The CDR3 loop spans 17 amino acids. The J segment lost 4 bases and the V segment lost 6 bases, leaving 13 bases of the junction unmatched. CDR1 is SGHAT, CDR2 FQNNGV, per germline. CDR3 nucleotide sequence: TGTGCCAGCAGGCCGTTACCGGGACAGGGGAACCCAGATACGCAGTATTTT. Translating gives CASRPLPGQGNPDTQYF.

The chain carries TRBV19 and TRBJ1-1, with D possibly matching TRBD1 (5 bases). CDR3 size: 15 residues. V was trimmed by 6 bases and J by 0 bases, leaving 14 bases between them. The germline gives CDR1 LNHDA, CDR2 SQIVND (reference sequence). The CDR3 DNA is TGTGCCAGTAGAATCGGGGGAGGGGTGAACACTGAAGCTTTCTTT. It translates to CASRIGGGVNTEAFF.

This chain joins TRBV14 and TRBJ2-7; maybe TRBD2 (5 bases). Germline CDR1 SGHDN, CDR2 FVKESK. CDR3 length equals 13 residues. The ends were cut back, 3 bases at V and 6 bases at J, with 12 bases in the middle. CDR3 residues: CASSQRRGGEQYV. The CDR3 bases are TGTGCCAGCAGCCAGCGGCGTGGAGGCGAGCAGTACGTC.

By share of the sample, this clone is medium-sized. Here the CDR3 DNA reads TGTGCCTGGAGTTTACAGGGGAATTCACCCCTCCACTTT. It yields the protein CAWSLQGNSPLHF. V is TRBV30 and J is TRBJ1-6, with 7 bases lining up with TRBD1. The CDR3 totals 13 residues. Germline trimming cut 2 bases from V and 7 bases from J; bases unmatched to any gene: 2. The germline V gene encodes CDR1 GTSNPN and CDR2 SVGIG (reference sequence).

As regards this clone: The junction does not match germline at one end; this may be a read error. The chain uses TRBV7-7 and TRBJ2-5, with 10 bases aligning to TRBD2. Germline V gives CDR1 SSHAT, CDR2 FNYEAQ (reference sequence). The CDR3 extends over 12 amino acids. The CDR3 here is CASSLAGGTQYF. As DNA, the CDR3 is TGTGCTAGCAGCTTAGCGGGGGGGACCCAGTACTTC.

This clone was seen a single time. The chain carries TRBV5-6 and TRBJ1-1, with D unresolved. CDR3 length: 13 amino acids. Between the trimmed V and J ends, which lost 3 bases and 0 bases, there was a span of 6 bases. The germline gives CDR1 SGHDT, CDR2 YYEEEE. The CDR3 loop is CASSSNMNTEAFF. CDR3 coding DNA: TGTGCCAGCAGCTCGAACATGAACACTGAAGCTTTCTTT.

The chain employs TRBV7-8 and TRBJ2-2, with 8 bases matching TRBD1. Germline loops: CDR1 SGHVS, CDR2 FQNEAQ. The CDR3 covers 15 residues. J lost 4 bases, V lost 5 bases, and 6 bases had no gene match. The CDR3 DNA sequence: TGTGCCAGCAGCCGCGACGACAGGGGCACCGGGGAGCTGTTTTTT. Translation gives CASSRDDRGTGELFF.

V gene TRBV29-1 combines with J gene TRBJ2-7, with D tentatively TRBD1 (5 bases). This CDR3 has 11 residues. Germline CDR1 and CDR2: SQVTM and ANQGSEA. Deletions cut 6 bases from V and 6 bases from J, with 12 bases between. CDR3 nucleotides: TGCAGCGTGAGCCAGGGTAGCGAGCAGTACTTC. Protein product: CSVSQGSEQYF.